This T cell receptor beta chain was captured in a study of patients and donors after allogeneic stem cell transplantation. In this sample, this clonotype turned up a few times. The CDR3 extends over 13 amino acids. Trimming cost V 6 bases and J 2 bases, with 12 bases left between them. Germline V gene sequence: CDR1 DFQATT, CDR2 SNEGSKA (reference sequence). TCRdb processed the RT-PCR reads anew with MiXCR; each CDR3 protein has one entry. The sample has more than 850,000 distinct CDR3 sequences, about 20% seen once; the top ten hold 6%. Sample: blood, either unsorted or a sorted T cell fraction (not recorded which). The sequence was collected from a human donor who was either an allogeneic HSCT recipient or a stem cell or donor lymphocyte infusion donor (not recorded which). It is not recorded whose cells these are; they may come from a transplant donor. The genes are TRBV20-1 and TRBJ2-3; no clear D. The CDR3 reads CSAPGDFTDTQYF. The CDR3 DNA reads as TGCAGTGCCCCCGGAGACTTCACAGATACGCAGTATTTT.